This T cell receptor beta chain comes out of a study of cytomegalovirus exposure and HLA in healthy donors. In the PCR, 60 Vbeta and 13 Jbeta primers were used. The data were produced by immunoSEQ multiplex PCR, yet TCRdb's version contains in-frame clones alone and is incomplete. The sample carries over 100,000 clones, 84% recorded once. Overall study results and limits: Presence/absence analyses treated sequencing depth as roughly uniform across donors. Apart from CMV serostatus, no immune exposure information was available. Accurate predictions that matched the HLA-A and HLA-B alleles of most subjects were reportedly made from TCR beta sequences.

Points on this clone: What it binds is unknown.

Source material: PBMCs. The clonotype comes from a woman aged 18 to 35 in good health and CMV-seropositive.

In nucleotides, the CDR3 is TGCGCCAGCAGCCAGACAGGGCGCCAAGAGACCCAGTACTTC. Protein: CASSQTGRQETQYF. V and J are TRBV5-1 and TRBJ2-5; TRBD1 matches 7 bases. Per the germline V gene, CDR1 is SGHRS and CDR2 is YFSETQ. V was clipped by 4 bases and J by 1 base; unmatched bases: 4. CDR3 length equals 14 residues.